This is a list of T cell receptor beta chains from one sample in a study of blood T cell repertoires in COVID-19. The assay was immunoSEQ multiplex PCR, and TCRdb's table has in-frame clones only and misses some. The sample has 95,000 to 150,000 clones, over 75% seen once; the top ten hold less than 8.5%. Sequencing was done on a sample of peripheral blood. The receptor set was obtained from a man older than 75 with active or convalescent COVID-19. The CDR3 runs from the conserved cysteine through the conserved F or W. The order of the fields is J gene, V gene, D gene, clone size, CDR3 length, CDR3 DNA, CDR3 protein. A D gene is named only where the DNA matches it firmly. The size entry is marked missing in some rows and otherwise reads once, few, many or a size class.

TRBJ2-6 TRBV5-4 - - 18 TGTGCCAGCAGCTCGAGGGGGGGACACCTAACTGGGGCCAACGTCCTGACTTTC CASSSRGGHLTGANVLTF
TRBJ2-1 TRBV24-1 - - 15 TGTGCCACCAGTGATTTGTCCGGGTTCGGCTATGAGCAGTTCTTC CATSDLSGFGYEQFF
TRBJ1-1 TRBV19 - - 16 TGTGCCAGTTCCCCCCATGCCGGACTAACACTCACTGAAGCTTTCTTT CASSPHAGLTLTEAFF
TRBJ1-5 TRBV2 - - 14 TGTGCCAGCAGTAGGGACAAAGGGAATCAGCCCCAGCATTTT CASSRDKGNQPQHF
TRBJ1-4 TRBV5-8 - - 15 TGTGCCAGCAGCCCAGGCCGGGACACTGGTGAAAAACTGTTTTTT CASSPGRDTGEKLFF
TRBJ1-2 TRBV30 - - 18 TGTGCCTGGAGTCGAAGTTTTGGGCAGGGAAGGAGCGACTATGGCTACACCTTC CAWSRSFGQGRSDYGYTF
TRBJ2-7 TRBV27 TRBD2 - 15 TGTGCCAGCAGTTTATTCGGGGGACTAGCTAGCGAGCAGTACTTC CASSLFGGLASEQYF
TRBJ2-1 TRBV7-2 - - 14 TGTGCCAGCACTACTAGTTCGGGCTACAATGAGCAGTTCTTC CASTTSSGYNEQFF
TRBJ1-1 TRBV9 - - 15 TGTGCCAGCAGCGTCACAGGCGATATGAACACTGAAGCTTTCTTT CASSVTGDMNTEAFF
TRBJ1-1 TRBV10-2 - - 11 TGCGCCAGCAGTGGGGCAGTTGAAGCTTTCTTT CASSGAVEAFF
TRBJ2-5 TRBV5-1 TRBD1 - 14 TGCGCCAGCAGCTTGGAGGGGGCGCAAGAGACCCAGTACTTC CASSLEGAQETQYF
TRBJ1-3 TRBV7-3 - - 15 TGTGCCAGCAGCAGAGACAGGAGCTCTGGAAACACCATATATTTT CASSRDRSSGNTIYF
TRBJ1-3 TRBV29-1 TRBD1 - 13 TGCAGCGTGATCCTGGGACAGGGGGACACCATATATTTT CSVILGQGDTIYF
TRBJ2-3 TRBV5-6 - - 16 TGTGCCAGCAGCTTGCGCCTGAGGGGGACCACAGATACGCAGTATTTT CASSLRLRGTTDTQYF
TRBJ2-1 TRBV2 - - 15 TGTGCCAGCAGTGCGGGCAGGGGGGCCTACAATGAGCAGTTCTTC CASSAGRGAYNEQFF
TRBJ2-3 TRBV28 TRBD2 - 20 TGTGCCAGCAGTTCCCGACTAGCGGGGGGCCGTACACTCATATCAGATACGCAGTATTTT CASSSRLAGGRTLISDTQYF
TRBJ1-3 TRBV30 - - 14 TGTGCCTGGGGACAGTTAGACACTGGAAACACCATATATTTT CAWGQLDTGNTIYF
TRBJ1-4 TRBV5-1 - - 15 TGCGCCAGCAGCTCCGGGTCTCCAACTAATGAAAAACTGTTTTTT CASSSGSPTNEKLFF
TRBJ1-1 TRBV10-3 - - 14 TGTGCCATCAGACTGACAGGTATGAACACTGAAGCTTTCTTT CAIRLTGMNTEAFF
TRBJ2-2 TRBV11-2 - - 14 TGTGCCAGCAGCTTAGTCCTGAACACCGGGGAGCTGTTTTTT CASSLVLNTGELFF
TRBJ1-1 TRBV27 - - 14 TGTGCCAGCAGTTTATTGGGGAGTACGACTGAAGCTTTCTTT CASSLLGSTTEAFF
TRBJ1-1 TRBV4-2 TRBD1 once 17 TGTGCCAGCAGGGGAGCGCTTGGACAGGGGTGGAACACTGAAGCTTTCTTT CASRGALGQGWNTEAFF
TRBJ1-1 TRBV19 - - 17 TGTGCCAGTAGTGACACGCTGGGGGGGGCCGTGAACACTGAAGCTTTCTTT CASSDTLGGAVNTEAFF
TRBJ2-3 TRBV25-1 - once 13 TGTGCCAGCAGTGTTCCCCTCACAGATACGCAGTATTTT CASSVPLTDTQYF
TRBJ1-3 TRBV5-6 - - 16 TGTGCCAGCAGCTTGGGAGGTTTTAGCTCTGGAAACACCATATATTTT CASSLGGFSSGNTIYF
TRBJ2-3 TRBV24-1 TRBD1 - 15 TGTGCCACCAGTGACCCGGGACAGACCACAGATACGCAGTATTTT CATSDPGQTTDTQYF
TRBJ2-1 TRBV7-9 TRBD2 - 17 TGTGCCAGCAGCCGGACTAGCGGGGGCCCTACCTACAATGAGCAGTTCTTC CASSRTSGGPTYNEQFF
TRBJ2-3 TRBV6-5 TRBD2 - 14 TGTGCCAGCCGGGGACTAGCGGGAGCAGATACGCAGTATTTT CASRGLAGADTQYF
TRBJ2-7 TRBV7-6 TRBD1 - 15 TGTGCCAGCAGCCCGGGGACAGGGCCTACCTACGAGCAGTACTTC CASSPGTGPTYEQYF
TRBJ2-7 TRBV7-2 TRBD1 - 16 TGTGCCAGCAGCGTTAGAGGGCGTACAGGGGTGGGTGAGCAGTACTTC CASSVRGRTGVGEQYF
TRBJ1-4 TRBV5-8 - - 15 TGTGCCAGCAGCTTGGTTGATTTCTATAATGAAAAACTGTTTTTT CASSLVDFYNEKLFF
TRBJ2-1 TRBV9 TRBD1 - 17 TGTGCCAGCAGCCCCCGACAGGGCCAAAGCTCCTACAATGAGCAGTTCTTC CASSPRQGQSSYNEQFF
TRBJ2-7 TRBV5-1 TRBD2 - 16 TGCGCCAGCAGCTTGGACCAGGGACTAGCAATATACGAGCAGTACTTC CASSLDQGLAIYEQYF
TRBJ1-4 TRBV20-1 - - 13 TGCAGTGCTAGTCTGGCCAGGGATGAAAAACTGTTTTTT CSASLARDEKLFF
TRBJ1-2 TRBV19 - - 14 TGTGCCAGTAGCCAGGTGACCGCTAACTATGGCTACACCTTC CASSQVTANYGYTF
TRBJ1-1 TRBV18 TRBD1 - 15 TGTGCCAGCTCACCAGGGACAGGGGTGAACACTGAAGCTTTCTTT CASSPGTGVNTEAFF
TRBJ2-2 TRBV6-1 - - 16 TGTGCCAGCAGTGAAGGGGGCAGCCTTCTCACCGGGGAGCTGTTTTTT CASSEGGSLLTGELFF
TRBJ2-5 TRBV5-6 - - 15 TGTGCCAGCAGCCCTACCCCCCGGGGAGGAGAGACCCAGTACTTC CASSPTPRGGETQYF
TRBJ2-5 TRBV7-7 - - 15 TGTGCCAGCAGTTTAGGGGCAGGGAGGAAAGAGACCCAGTACTTC CASSLGAGRKETQYF
TRBJ1-3 TRBV14 - - 13 TGTGCCAGCAGTTGGCAGACTGGAAACACCATATATTTT CASSWQTGNTIYF
TRBJ1-5 TRBV6-2/TRBV6-3 - - 17 TGTGCCAGCAGTTATTTCATAGGCAGGGGAAGCAATCAGCCCCAGCATTTT CASSYFIGRGSNQPQHF
TRBJ2-3 TRBV7-2 TRBD2 - 19 TGTGCCAGCAGCCTGACTAGGACTAGCGGGAGGGTTGGCACAGATACGCAGTATTTT CASSLTRTSGRVGTDTQYF
TRBJ2-1 TRBV5-1 - few 13 TGCGCCAGCAGCTTGCCCGCCTACAATGAGCAGTTCTTC CASSLPAYNEQFF
TRBJ2-1 TRBV7-3 TRBD1 - 15 TGTGCCAGCAGCTCCGACAGGGGACCCTACAATGAGCAGTTCTTC CASSSDRGPYNEQFF
TRBJ1-6 TRBV30 TRBD1 few 15 TGTGCCTGGAAGGGAGGCGACAGGGATAATTCACCCCTCCACTTT CAWKGGDRDNSPLHF
TRBJ2-3 TRBV18 TRBD1 - 15 TGTGCCAGCTCACCGGTGAGACAGGGGCCAGATACGCAGTATTTT CASSPVRQGPDTQYF
TRBJ2-1 TRBV11-3 - - 18 TGTGCCAGCAGCTTACTGGGTTCTGGCCTAGCTGGTCCTAATGAGCAGTTCTTC CASSLLGSGLAGPNEQFF
TRBJ1-1 TRBV18 TRBD1 - 13 TGTGCCAGCTCGCCGGGACAGGGAGGCGAAGCTTTCTTT CASSPGQGGEAFF
TRBJ2-5 TRBV7-2 TRBD2 - 15 TGTGCCAGTCGAGGGTTAGCGGGGCGCCAAGAGACCCAGTACTTC CASRGLAGRQETQYF
TRBJ2-5 TRBV5-4 TRBD2 - 16 TGTGCCAGCAGCTCCGGGACTAGCGGGGGCCAAGAGACCCAGTACTTC CASSSGTSGGQETQYF